This T cell receptor beta chain was identified in a study of PD-L1 blockade in urothelial cancer. The overall study: In about 2014, patients got going on atezolizumab, taking 1,200 mg intravenously every 3 weeks.

The count of this clone is one. Its antigen is unknown. Time point described: peripheral blood 6 weeks after treatment start. The cohort comprised individuals with locally advanced or metastatic urothelial carcinoma. Germline lookup yields CDR1 SNHLY and CDR2 FYNNEI. CDR3 size: 13 residues. The V gene lost 2 bases and the J gene lost 5 bases, with 9 bases spanning the gap. Clones were sequenced by immunoSEQ multiplex PCR, and TCRdb holds only the in-frame ones, with some missing. Among about 91,000 clones listed, 70% to 90% were seen once. General study results and limits: Tumor-associated clones in blood expanded more at 3 weeks in durable-benefit patients.

The source is a man in his sixties or seventies with urothelial cancer. The V call is TRBV2, the J call TRBJ1-2; D not resolved. Sequencing used PBMCs, obtained around atezolizumab (anti-PD-L1) treatment. The CDR3 loop reads CASSEMREYGYTF. The CDR3 DNA sequence: TGTGCCAGCAGTGAAATGAGGGAATATGGCTACACCTTC.